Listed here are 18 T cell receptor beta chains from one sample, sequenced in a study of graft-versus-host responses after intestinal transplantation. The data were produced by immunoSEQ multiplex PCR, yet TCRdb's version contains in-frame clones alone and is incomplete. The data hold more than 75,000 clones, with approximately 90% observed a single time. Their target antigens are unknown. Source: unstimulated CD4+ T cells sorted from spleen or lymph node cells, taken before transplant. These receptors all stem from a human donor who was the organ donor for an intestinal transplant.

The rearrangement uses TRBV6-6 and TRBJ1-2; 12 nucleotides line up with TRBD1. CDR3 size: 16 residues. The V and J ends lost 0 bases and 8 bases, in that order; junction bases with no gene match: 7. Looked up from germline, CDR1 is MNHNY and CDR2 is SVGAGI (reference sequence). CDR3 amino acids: CASSYSRGQGAKGYTF. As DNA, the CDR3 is TGTGCCAGCAGTTACTCAAGGGGACAGGGGGCAAAAGGCTACACCTTC.

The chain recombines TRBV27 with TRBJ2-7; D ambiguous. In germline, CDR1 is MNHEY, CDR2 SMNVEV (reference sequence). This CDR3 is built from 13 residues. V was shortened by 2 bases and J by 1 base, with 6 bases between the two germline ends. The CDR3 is CASSLRVSYEQYF. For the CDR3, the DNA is TGTGCCAGCAGTTTACGGGTATCCTACGAGCAGTACTTC.

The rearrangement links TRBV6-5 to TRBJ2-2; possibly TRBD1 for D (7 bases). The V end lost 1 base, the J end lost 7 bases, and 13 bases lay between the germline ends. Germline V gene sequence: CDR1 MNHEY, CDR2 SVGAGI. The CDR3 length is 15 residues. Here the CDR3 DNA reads TGTGCCAGCAGTTACTACCTCAGGGGGGTCGGGGAGCTGTTTTTT. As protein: CASSYYLRGVGELFF.

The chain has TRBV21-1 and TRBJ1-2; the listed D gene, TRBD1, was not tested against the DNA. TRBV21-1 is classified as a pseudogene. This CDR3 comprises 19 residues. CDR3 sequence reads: CASSKGTGPRTGGNYGYTF. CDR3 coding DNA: TGTGCCAGCAGCAAAGGGACAGGCCCTCGGACAGGGGGTAACTATGGCTACACCTTC.

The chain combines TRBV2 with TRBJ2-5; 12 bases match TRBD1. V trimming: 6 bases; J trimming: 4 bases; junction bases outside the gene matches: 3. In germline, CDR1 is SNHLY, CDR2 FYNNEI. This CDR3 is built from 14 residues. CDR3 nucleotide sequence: TGTGCCAGCAGGTGGGACAGGGGGCGAGAGACCCAGTACTTC. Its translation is CASRWDRGRETQYF.

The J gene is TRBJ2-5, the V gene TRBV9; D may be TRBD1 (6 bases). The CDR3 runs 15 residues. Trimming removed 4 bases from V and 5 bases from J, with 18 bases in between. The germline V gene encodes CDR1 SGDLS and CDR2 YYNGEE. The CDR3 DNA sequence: TGTGCCAGCAGCTCTCTTGAGGGGGTGTGGGAGACCCAGTACTTC. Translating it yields CASSSLEGVWETQYF.

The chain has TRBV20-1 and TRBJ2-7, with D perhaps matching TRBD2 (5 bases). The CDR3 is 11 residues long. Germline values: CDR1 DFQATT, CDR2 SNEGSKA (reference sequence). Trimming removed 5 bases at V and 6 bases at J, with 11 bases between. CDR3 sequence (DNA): TGCAGTGCTGTAACTAGTGGCGAGCAGTACTTC. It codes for CSAVTSGEQYF.

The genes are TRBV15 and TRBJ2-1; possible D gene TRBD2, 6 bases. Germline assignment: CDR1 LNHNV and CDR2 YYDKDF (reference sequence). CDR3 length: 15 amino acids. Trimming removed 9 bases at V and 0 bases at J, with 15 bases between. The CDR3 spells CATRGGKGSYNEQFF. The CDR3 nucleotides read TGTGCCACGAGAGGAGGGAAAGGCTCCTACAATGAGCAGTTCTTC.

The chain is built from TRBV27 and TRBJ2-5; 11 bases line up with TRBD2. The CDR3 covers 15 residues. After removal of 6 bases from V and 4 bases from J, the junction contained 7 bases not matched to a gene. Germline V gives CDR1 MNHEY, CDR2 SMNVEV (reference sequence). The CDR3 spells CASSTTSGRGETQYF. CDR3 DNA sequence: TGTGCCAGCAGCACAACTAGCGGGAGAGGAGAGACCCAGTACTTC.

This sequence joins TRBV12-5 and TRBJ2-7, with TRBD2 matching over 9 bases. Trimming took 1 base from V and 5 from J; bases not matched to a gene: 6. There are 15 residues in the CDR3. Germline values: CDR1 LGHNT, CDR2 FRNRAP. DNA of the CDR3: TGTGCTAGTGGTTTGGGAGGACTAGCGAGGAACGAGCAGTACTTC. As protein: CASGLGGLARNEQYF.

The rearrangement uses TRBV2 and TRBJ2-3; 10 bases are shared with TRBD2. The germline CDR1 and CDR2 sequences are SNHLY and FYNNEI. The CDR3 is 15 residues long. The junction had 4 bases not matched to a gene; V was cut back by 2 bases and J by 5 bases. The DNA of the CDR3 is TGTGCCAGCAGTGAACAGCGGGGGGGTGGAGATACGCAGTATTTT. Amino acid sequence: CASSEQRGGGDTQYF.

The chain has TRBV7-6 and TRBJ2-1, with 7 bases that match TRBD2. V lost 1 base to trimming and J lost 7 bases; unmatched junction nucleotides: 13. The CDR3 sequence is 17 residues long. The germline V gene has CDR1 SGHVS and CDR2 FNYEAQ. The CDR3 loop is CASSLEWAGEEQNEQFF. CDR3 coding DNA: TGTGCCAGCAGCTTAGAATGGGCGGGAGAGGAACAAAATGAGCAGTTCTTC. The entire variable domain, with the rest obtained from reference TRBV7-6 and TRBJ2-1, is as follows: GAGVSQSPRYKVTKRGQDVALRCDPISGHVSLYWYRQALGQGPEFLTYFNYEAQQDKSGLPNDRFSAERPEGSISTLTIQRTEQRDSAMYRCASSLEWAGEEQNEQFFGPGTRLTVL.

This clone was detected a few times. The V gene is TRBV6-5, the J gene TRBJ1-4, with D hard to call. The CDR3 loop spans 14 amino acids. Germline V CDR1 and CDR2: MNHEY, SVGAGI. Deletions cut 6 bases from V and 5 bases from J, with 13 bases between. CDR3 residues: CASRVDPINEKLFF. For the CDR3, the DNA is TGTGCCAGCAGGGTAGATCCGATAAATGAAAAACTGTTTTTT.

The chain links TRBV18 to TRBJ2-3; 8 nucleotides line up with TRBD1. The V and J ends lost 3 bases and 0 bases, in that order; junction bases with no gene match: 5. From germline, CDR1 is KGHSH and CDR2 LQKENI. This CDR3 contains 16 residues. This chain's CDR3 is CASSPMGQASTDTQYF. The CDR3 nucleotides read TGTGCCAGCTCACCGATGGGACAGGCTAGCACAGATACGCAGTATTTT.

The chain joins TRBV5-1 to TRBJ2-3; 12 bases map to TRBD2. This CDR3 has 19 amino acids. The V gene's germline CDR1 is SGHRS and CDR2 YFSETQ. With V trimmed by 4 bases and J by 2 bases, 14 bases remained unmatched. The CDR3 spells CASSRDPISSGGATDTQYF. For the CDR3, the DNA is TGCGCCAGCAGCCGAGATCCCATATCTAGCGGGGGGGCCACAGATACGCAGTATTTT.

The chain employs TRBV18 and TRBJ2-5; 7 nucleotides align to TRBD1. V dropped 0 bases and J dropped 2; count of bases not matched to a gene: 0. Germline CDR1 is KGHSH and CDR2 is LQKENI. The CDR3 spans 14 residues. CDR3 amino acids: CASSPPGQQETQYF. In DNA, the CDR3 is TGTGCCAGCTCACCACCGGGACAGCAAGAGACCCAGTACTTC.

The CDR3 loop reads CASSSRTSGSNTGELFF. The CDR3 DNA reads as TGTGCCAGCAGCTCCCGGACTAGCGGGTCGAACACCGGGGAGCTGTTTTTT. V is TRBV7-9 and J is TRBJ2-2; 11 nucleotides align to TRBD2. V lost 4 bases and J lost 0; bases outside the gene matches: 4. The CDR3 length is 17 residues. Germline CDR1 is SEHNR and CDR2 is FQNEAQ (reference sequence).

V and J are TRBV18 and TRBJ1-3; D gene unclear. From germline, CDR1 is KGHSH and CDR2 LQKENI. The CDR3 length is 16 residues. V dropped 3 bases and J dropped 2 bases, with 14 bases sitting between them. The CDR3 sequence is CASSPFLDLAGNTIYF. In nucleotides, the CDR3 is TGTGCCAGCTCACCTTTTTTGGACTTGGCTGGAAACACCATATATTTT.